This T cell receptor beta chain was sequenced during a study of T cells in Graves' hyperthyroidism and ophthalmopathy. The study's findings and limits: Blood samples included most of the expanded thyroid clonotypes exceeding 0.001.

Trimming at V came to 5 bases and at J to 7 bases, leaving 6 bases not matched to a gene. This CDR3 is 15 amino acids long. Per the germline V gene, CDR1 is SGHDN and CDR2 is FVKESK. Pregnant or lactating patients were excluded, as were those with uncontrolled infection or other autoimmune disease. Worth noting for this clonotype: Its antigen is unknown.

TCR beta CDR3 sequences were amplified from RNA transcripts. HTBI primers were used for first-round RT-PCR of the TCR CDR3. TCRdb itself ran the multiplex PCR reads through MiXCR, one entry per CDR3 protein. The data hold some 690,000 distinct CDR3 sequences, with around 15% observed a single time. This receptor was obtained from a man aged 45 to 65 with Graves' hyperthyroidism. Sample: blood. The rearrangement links TRBV14 to TRBJ1-4; 11 positions agree with TRBD1. The chain's CDR3 is CASSSRTGGFEKLFF. As DNA, the CDR3 is TGTGCCAGCAGCTCCAGGACAGGGGGCTTTGAAAAACTGTTTTTT.